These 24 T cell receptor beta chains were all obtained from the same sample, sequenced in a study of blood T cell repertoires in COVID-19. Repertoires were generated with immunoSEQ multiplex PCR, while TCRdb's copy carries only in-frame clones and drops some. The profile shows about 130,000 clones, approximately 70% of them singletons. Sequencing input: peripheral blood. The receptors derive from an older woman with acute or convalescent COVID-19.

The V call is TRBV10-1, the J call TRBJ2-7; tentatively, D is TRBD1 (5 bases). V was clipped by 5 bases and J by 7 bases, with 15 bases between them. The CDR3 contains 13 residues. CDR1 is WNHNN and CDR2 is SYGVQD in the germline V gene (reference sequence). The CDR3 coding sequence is TGCGCCAGCAGTCGAGCAGGGTCGGATGAGCAGTACTTC. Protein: CASSRAGSDEQYF.

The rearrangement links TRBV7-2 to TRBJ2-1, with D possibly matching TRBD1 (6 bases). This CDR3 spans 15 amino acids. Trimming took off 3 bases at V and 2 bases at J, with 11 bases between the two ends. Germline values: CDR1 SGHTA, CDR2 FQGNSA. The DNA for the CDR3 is TGTGCCAGCAGCTTGCAAGGGGGTCCCTACAATGAGCAGTTCTTC. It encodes CASSLQGGPYNEQFF.

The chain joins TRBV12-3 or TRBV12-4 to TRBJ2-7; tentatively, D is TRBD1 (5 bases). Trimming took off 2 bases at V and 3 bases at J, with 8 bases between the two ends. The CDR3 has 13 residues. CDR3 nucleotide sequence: TGTGCCAGCAGTTTAAGAACAGGCTACGAGCAGTACTTC. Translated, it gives CASSLRTGYEQYF.

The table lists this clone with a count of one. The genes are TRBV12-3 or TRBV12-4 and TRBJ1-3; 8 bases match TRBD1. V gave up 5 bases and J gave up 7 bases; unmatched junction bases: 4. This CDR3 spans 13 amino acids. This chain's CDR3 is CASSTTGENTIYF. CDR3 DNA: TGTGCCAGCAGTACGACAGGGGAGAACACCATATATTTT.

The CDR3 loop reads CASSEMSGVYGYTF. The CDR3 nucleotides are TGTGCCAGCAGTGAAATGTCAGGGGTCTATGGCTACACCTTC. V and J are TRBV2 and TRBJ1-2, with D maybe TRBD1 (6 bases). Per germline, CDR1 SNHLY and CDR2 FYNNEI. The V gene lost 2 bases and the J gene lost 4 bases, with 11 bases spanning the gap. The CDR3 has 14 residues. The entire variable domain, with the rest obtained from reference TRBV2 and TRBJ1-2, is as follows: EPEVTQTPSHQVTQMGQEVILRCVPISNHLYFYWYRQILGQKVEFLVSFYNNEISEKSEIFDDQFSVERPDGSNFTLKIRSTKLEDSAMYFCASSEMSGVYGYTFGSGTRLTVV.

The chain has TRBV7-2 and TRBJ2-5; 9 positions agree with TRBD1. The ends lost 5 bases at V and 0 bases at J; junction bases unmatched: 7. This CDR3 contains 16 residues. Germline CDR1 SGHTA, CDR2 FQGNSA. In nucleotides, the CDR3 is TGTGCCAGCAGCCAGGGGACAGGGTCGTACCAAGAGACCCAGTACTTC. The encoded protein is CASSQGTGSYQETQYF.

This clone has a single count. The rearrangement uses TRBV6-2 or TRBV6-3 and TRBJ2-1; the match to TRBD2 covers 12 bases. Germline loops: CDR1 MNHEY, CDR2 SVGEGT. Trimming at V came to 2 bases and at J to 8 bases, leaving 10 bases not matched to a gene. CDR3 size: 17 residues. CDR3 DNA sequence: TGTGCCAGCAGTTACCCTAGCGGGGGGGCTATGGTCTATGAGCAGTTCTTC. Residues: CASSYPSGGAMVYEQFF.

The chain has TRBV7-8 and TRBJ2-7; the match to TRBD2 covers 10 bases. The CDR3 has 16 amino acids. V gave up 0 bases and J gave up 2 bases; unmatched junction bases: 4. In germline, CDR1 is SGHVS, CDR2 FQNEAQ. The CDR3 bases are TGTGCCAGCAGCTTAGCTGTTAGCGGGGGGACCTACGAGCAGTACTTC. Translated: CASSLAVSGGTYEQYF.

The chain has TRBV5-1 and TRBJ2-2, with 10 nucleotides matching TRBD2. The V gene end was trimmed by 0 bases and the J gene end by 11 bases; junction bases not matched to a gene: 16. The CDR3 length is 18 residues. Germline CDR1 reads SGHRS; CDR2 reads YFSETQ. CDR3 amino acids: CASSLDSSELAGRVELFF. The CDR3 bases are TGCGCCAGCAGCTTGGATAGCTCCGAACTAGCGGGAAGGGTAGAGCTGTTTTTT.

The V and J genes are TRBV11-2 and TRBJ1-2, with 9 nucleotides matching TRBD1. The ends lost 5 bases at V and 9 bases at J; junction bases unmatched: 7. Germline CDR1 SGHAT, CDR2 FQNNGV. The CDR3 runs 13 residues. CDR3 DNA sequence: TGTGCCAGCAGCCGGGACAGGGTGTTGAGCTACACCTTC. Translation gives CASSRDRVLSYTF.

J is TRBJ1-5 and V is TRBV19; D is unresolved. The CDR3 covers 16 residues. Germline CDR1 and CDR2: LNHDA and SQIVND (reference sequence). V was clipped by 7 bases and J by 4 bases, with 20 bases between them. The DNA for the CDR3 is TGTGCCAGTACCGCGGGCCGACAAAGGCGGAATCAGCCCCAGCATTTT. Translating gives CASTAGRQRRNQPQHF.

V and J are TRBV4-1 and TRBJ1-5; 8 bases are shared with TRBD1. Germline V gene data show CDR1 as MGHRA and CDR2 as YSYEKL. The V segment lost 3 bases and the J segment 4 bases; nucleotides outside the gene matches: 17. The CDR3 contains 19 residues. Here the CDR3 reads CASSQGTGRTFGLNQPQHF. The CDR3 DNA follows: TGCGCCAGCAGCCAGGGGACAGGACGAACGTTTGGGTTAAATCAGCCCCAGCATTTT.

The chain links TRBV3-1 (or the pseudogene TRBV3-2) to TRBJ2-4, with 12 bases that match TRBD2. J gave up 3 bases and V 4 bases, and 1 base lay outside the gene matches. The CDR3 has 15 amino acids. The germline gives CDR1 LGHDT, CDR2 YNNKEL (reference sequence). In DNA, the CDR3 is TGTGCCAGCAGCCCGACTAGCGGGGGCAAAAACATTCAGTACTTC. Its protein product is CASSPTSGGKNIQYF.

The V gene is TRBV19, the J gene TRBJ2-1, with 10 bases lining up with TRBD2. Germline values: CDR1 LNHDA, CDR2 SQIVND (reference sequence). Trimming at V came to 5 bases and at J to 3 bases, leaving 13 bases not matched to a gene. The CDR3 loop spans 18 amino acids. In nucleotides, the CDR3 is TGTGCCAGTAGTTACGGGCCGAGCGGGAGGGCAAACTACAATGAGCAGTTCTTC. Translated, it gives CASSYGPSGRANYNEQFF. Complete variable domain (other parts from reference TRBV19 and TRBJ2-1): DGGITQSPKYLFRKEGQNVTLSCEQNLNHDAMYWYRQDPGQGLRLIYYSQIVNDFQKGDIAEGYSVSREKKESFPLTVTSAQKNPTAFYLCASSYGPSGRANYNEQFFGPGTRLTVL.

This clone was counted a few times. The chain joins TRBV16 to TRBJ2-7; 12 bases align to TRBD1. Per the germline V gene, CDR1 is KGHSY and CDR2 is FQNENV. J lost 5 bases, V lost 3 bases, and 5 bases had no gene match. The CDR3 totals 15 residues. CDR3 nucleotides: TGTGCCAGCAGCCAGGGACAGGGGGCGTCCGACGAGCAGTACTTC. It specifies CASSQGQGASDEQYF.

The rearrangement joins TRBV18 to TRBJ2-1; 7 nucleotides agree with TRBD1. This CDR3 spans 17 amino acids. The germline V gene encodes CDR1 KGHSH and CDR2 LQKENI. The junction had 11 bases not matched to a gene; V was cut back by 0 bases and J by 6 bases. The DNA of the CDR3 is TGTGCCAGCTCACCACCGATCGGGACAGAAGCATCCAATGAGCAGTTCTTC. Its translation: CASSPPIGTEASNEQFF.

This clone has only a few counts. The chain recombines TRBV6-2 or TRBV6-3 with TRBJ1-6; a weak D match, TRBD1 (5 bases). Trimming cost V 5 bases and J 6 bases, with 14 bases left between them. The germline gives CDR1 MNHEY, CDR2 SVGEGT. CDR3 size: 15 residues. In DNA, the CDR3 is TGTGCCAGCAGTAATGACAGAATGACTAATTCACCCCTCCACTTT. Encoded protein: CASSNDRMTNSPLHF.

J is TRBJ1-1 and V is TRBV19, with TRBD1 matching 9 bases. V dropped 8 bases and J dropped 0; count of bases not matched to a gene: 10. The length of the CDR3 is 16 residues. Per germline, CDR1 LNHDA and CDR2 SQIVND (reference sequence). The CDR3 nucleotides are TGTGCCAGTGGGGACAGGGTGATCGCAATGAACACTGAAGCTTTCTTT. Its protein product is CASGDRVIAMNTEAFF.

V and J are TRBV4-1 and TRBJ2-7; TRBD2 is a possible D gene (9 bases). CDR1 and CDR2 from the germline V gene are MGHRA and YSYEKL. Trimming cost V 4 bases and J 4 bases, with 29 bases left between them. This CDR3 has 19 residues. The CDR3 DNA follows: TGCGCCAGCAGCCCGACAGGGGCGACAGGCGGGGGGGCCCTTTACGAGCAGTACTTC. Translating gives CASSPTGATGGGALYEQYF.

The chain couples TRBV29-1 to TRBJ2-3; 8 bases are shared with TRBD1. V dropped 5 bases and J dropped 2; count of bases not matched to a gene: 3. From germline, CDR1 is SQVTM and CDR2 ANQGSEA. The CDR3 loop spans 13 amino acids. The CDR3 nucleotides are TGCAGCGTTCCGACAGGGGTCACAGATACGCAGTATTTT. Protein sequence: CSVPTGVTDTQYF.

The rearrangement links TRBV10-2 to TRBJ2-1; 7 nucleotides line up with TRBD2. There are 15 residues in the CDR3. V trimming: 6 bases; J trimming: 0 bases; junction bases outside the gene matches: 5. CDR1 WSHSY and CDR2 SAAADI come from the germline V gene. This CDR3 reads CASRTASGSYNEQFF. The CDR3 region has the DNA TGCGCCAGCAGAACAGCTAGCGGCTCCTACAATGAGCAGTTCTTC.

The CDR3 DNA reads TGTGCCAGCAGCTTAACGGGCGTCAACTCCGTAACAAGGGGGAATGAAAAACTGTTTTTT. This codes for CASSLTGVNSVTRGNEKLFF. The chain recombines TRBV7-3 with TRBJ1-4; tentative D call: TRBD1 (6 bases). Per germline, CDR1 SGHTA and CDR2 FQGTGA. The CDR3 loop spans 20 amino acids. Trimming left V 0 bases short and J 5 bases short, with 25 bases between.

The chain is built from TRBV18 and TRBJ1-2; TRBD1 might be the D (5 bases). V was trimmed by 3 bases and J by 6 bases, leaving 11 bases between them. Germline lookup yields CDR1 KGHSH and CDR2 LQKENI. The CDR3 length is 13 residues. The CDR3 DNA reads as TGTGCCAGCTCACCCGGAGCAGGGCATGGCTACACCTTC. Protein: CASSPGAGHGYTF.

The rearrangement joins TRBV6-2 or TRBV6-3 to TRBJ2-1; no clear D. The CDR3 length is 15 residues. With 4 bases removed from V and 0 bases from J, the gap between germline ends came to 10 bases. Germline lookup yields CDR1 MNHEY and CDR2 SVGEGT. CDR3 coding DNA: TGTGCCAGCAGTTCACGAGGATACTCCTACAATGAGCAGTTCTTC. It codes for CASSSRGYSYNEQFF.